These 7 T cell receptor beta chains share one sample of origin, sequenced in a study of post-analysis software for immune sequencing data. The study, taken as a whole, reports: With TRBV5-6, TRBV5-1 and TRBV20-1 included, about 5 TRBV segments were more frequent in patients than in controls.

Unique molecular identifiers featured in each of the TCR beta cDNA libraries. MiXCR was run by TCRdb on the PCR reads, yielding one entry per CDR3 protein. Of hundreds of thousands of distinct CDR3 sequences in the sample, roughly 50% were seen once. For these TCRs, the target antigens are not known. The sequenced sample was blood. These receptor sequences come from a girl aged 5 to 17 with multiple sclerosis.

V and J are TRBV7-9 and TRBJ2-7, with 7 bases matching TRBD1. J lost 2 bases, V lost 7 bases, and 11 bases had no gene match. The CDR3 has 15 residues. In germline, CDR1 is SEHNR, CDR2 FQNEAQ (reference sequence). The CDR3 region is CASNHTGVLTYEQYF. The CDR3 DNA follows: TGTGCCAGCAACCATACAGGGGTACTCACCTACGAGCAGTACTTC.

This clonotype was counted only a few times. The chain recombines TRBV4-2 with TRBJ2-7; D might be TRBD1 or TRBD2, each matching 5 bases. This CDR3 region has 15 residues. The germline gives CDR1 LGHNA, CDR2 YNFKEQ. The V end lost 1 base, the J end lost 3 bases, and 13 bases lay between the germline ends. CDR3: CASSQGQSGLYEQYF. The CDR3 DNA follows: TGTGCCAGCAGCCAAGGACAGTCGGGGCTCTACGAGCAGTACTTC.

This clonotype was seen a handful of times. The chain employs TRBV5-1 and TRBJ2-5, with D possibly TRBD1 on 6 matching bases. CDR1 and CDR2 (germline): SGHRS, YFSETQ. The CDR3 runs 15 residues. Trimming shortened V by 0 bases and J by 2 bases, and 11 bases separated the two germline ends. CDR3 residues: CASSLGRTVQETQYF. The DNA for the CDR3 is TGCGCCAGCAGCTTGGGGAGGACAGTTCAAGAGACCCAGTACTTC.

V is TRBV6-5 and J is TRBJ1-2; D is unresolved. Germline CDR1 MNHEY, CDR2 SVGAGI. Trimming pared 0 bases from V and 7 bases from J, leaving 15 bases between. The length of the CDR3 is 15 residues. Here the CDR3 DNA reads TGTGCCAGCAGTTACTCCTCTTTGACGTGGTCTGGCTACACCTTC. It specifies CASSYSSLTWSGYTF.

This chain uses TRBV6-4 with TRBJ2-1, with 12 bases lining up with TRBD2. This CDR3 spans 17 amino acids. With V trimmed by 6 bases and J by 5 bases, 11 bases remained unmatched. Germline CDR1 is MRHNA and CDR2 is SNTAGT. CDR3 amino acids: CASSRSGLAGPNNEQFF. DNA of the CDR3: TGTGCCAGCAGCCGGTCGGGACTAGCGGGTCCCAACAATGAGCAGTTCTTC.

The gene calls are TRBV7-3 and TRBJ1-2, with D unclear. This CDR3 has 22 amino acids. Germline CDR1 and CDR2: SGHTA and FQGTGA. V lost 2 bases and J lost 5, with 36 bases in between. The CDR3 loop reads CASSLEESLRCEEKGCRYGYTF. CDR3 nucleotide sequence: TGTGCCAGCAGCTTAGAGGAGTCTCTAAGATGTGAGGAGAAGGGTTGCAGGTATGGCTACACCTTC.

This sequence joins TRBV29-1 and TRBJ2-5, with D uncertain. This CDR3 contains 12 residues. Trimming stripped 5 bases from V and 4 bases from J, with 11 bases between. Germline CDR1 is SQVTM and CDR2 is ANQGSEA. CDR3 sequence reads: CSVSSRRETQYF. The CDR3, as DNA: TGCAGCGTTTCGTCTCGCCGAGAGACCCAGTACTTC.